This TCR beta chain was recorded in a study of T cell responses to AZD1222 COVID-19 vaccine. The V gene's germline CDR1 is ENHRY and CDR2 SYGVKD. The CDR3 is made up of 15 amino acids. V was pared by 6 bases and J by 3 bases, with 11 bases of the junction left unmatched. Study-wide findings and caveats: A reported finding is that nearly half of spike-specific TCRs target unmutated variant regions. Spike-specific TCR breadth and depth both grew after two AZD1222 doses. Only a handful of AZD1222 recipients, roughly six in all, had baseline seropositivity. Every sample of the repertoires postdated the peak T cell response.

Concerning this clone: What it binds is unknown.

Clones were read by immunoSEQ multiplex PCR, and TCRdb kept only the in-frame ones, dropping some. The table shows 150,000 or so clones, with just over 90% occurring only once. This clonotype originated in an adult in good health. Sequences were derived from peripheral blood, sampled on day 0 of MenACWY control vaccination. The J gene is TRBJ2-7, the V gene TRBV10-3; TRBD1 aligns across 7 bases. The CDR3 region is CAIRGAPGQSYEQYF. The DNA for the CDR3 is TGTGCCATCAGGGGAGCCCCGGGACAGAGCTACGAGCAGTACTTC.